The 15 T cell receptor beta chains given below trace back to one sample, sequenced in a study of breast tumors, draining lymph nodes, adjacent tissues. TCRdb passed the multiplex PCR reads through MiXCR, listing each CDR3 protein once. The table includes 17,000 or so distinct CDR3 sequences, 45% detected once. Material for sequencing was tumor-adjacent breast tissue. The receptors were sampled from a female donor with breast cancer. Some clones in this sample may be carry-over from other donors' samples.

Within the sample, this clonotype is medium-sized. V gene TRBV7-2 combines with J gene TRBJ1-2; 8 nucleotides agree with TRBD1. The ends lost 5 bases at V and 8 bases at J; junction bases unmatched: 10. Germline V gene sequence: CDR1 SGHTA, CDR2 FQGNSA. CDR3 length: 14 amino acids. The CDR3 sequence: CASSGAGGAPGYTF. The CDR3 DNA reads TGTGCCAGCAGCGGGGCAGGGGGCGCCCCGGGCTACACCTTC.

This clonotype occurred many times. V and J are TRBV28 and TRBJ1-2; 7 positions match TRBD1. This CDR3 contains 18 residues. Germline assignment: CDR1 MDHEN and CDR2 SYDVKM. J lost 1 base, V lost 1 base, and 12 bases had no gene match. This CDR3 reads CASSLFGGRGSRNYGYTF. Written as DNA, the CDR3 is TGTGCCAGCAGTTTATTCGGGGGCAGGGGGTCGCGTAACTATGGCTACACCTTC.

V gene TRBV10-2 combines with J gene TRBJ2-7, with 14 bases identical to TRBD2. J gave up 0 bases and V 2 bases, and 3 bases lay outside the gene matches. Germline CDR1 and CDR2: WSHSY and SAAADI. The length of the CDR3 is 17 residues. CDR3: CASSELGTSGSSYEQYF. CDR3 coding DNA: TGCGCCAGCAGTGAGCTTGGGACTAGCGGGAGCTCCTACGAGCAGTACTTC.

The J gene is TRBJ2-3, the V gene TRBV20-1; TRBD2 agrees at 12 bases. Germline assignment: CDR1 DFQATT and CDR2 SNEGSKA (reference sequence). V was clipped by 1 base and J by 1 base; unmatched bases: 6. The CDR3 spans 17 residues. The CDR3 reads CSARVPRTSGGTDTQYF. CDR3 in DNA: TGCAGTGCTAGAGTCCCCAGGACTAGCGGGGGCACAGATACGCAGTATTTT.

This sequence joins TRBV15 and TRBJ2-3; a possible D gene is TRBD1 (6 bases). This CDR3 spans 14 amino acids. Germline CDR1 is LNHNV and CDR2 is YYDKDF (reference sequence). Trimming took 2 bases from V and 3 from J, leaving 9 bases between them. The CDR3 sequence is CATSRSGATDTQYF. The CDR3 coding sequence is TGTGCCACCAGCAGATCAGGGGCAACAGATACGCAGTATTTT.

At least ten counts were recorded for this clonotype. This chain uses TRBV6-5 with TRBJ1-5; no definite D call. Trimming shortened V by 5 bases and J by 0 bases, and 14 bases separated the two germline ends. Germline CDR1 reads MNHEY; CDR2 reads SVGAGI. This CDR3 region has 16 residues. The CDR3 here is CASSPLRLDSNQPQHF. DNA of the CDR3: TGTGCCAGCAGTCCACTGCGCCTTGATAGCAATCAGCCCCAGCATTTT.

The rearrangement uses TRBV29-1 and TRBJ2-7; 8 bases fit TRBD1. V trimming: 4 bases; J trimming: 4 bases; junction bases outside the gene matches: 6. Germline V gene sequence: CDR1 SQVTM, CDR2 ANQGSEA. This CDR3 comprises 13 residues. CDR3: CSVARDRNYEQYF. The CDR3 DNA sequence: TGCAGCGTTGCCCGGGACAGGAATTACGAGCAGTACTTC.

This clonotype was detected ten times or more. The chain couples TRBV5-4 to TRBJ1-2; D is unresolved. Germline lookup yields CDR1 SGHNT and CDR2 YYREEE (reference sequence). Trimming stripped 4 bases from V and 2 bases from J, with 12 bases between. The CDR3 runs 14 residues. The DNA for the CDR3 is TGTGCCAGCAGCCCGCCCCAGGCAAACTATGGCTACACCTTC. Amino acids: CASSPPQANYGYTF. Full variable domain (outside the CDR3, taken from reference TRBV5-4 and TRBJ1-2): ETGVTQSPTHLIKTRGQQVTLRCSSQSGHNTVSWYQQALGQGPQFIFQYYREEENGRGNFPPRFSGLQFPNYSSELNVNALELDDSALYLCASSPPQANYGYTFGSGTRLTVV.

This clonotype was detected many times. This chain links TRBV6-2 or TRBV6-3 with TRBJ2-2; 13 nucleotides match TRBD2. The ends lost 5 bases at V and 8 bases at J; junction bases unmatched: 11. The CDR3 extends over 17 amino acids. The germline V gene has CDR1 MNHEY and CDR2 SVGEGT. The CDR3 DNA is TGTGCCAGCAGTCGACCGGGACTAGCGGGGCCGTCGGGGGAGCTGTTTTTT. Its protein product is CASSRPGLAGPSGELFF.

The chain couples TRBV5-1 to TRBJ1-2; weak D call: TRBD1 (5 bases). The V and J ends lost 0 bases and 2 bases respectively, with 5 bases between them. There are 13 residues in the CDR3. CDR1 and CDR2 (germline): SGHRS, YFSETQ. The CDR3 loop is CASSLAGNYGYTF. Here the CDR3 DNA reads TGCGCCAGCAGCTTGGCAGGGAACTATGGCTACACCTTC.

The genes are TRBV29-1 and TRBJ2-7; TRBD2 aligns across 16 bases. The germline CDR1 and CDR2 sequences are SQVTM and ANQGSEA. The CDR3 has 17 residues. Germline trimming cut 6 bases from V and 0 bases from J; bases unmatched to any gene: 8. CDR3 sequence reads: CSVVGTSGRANSYEQYF. CDR3 DNA: TGCAGCGTCGTTGGGACTAGCGGGAGGGCCAACTCCTACGAGCAGTACTTC.

Judged by abundance, this clonotype is medium-sized. J is TRBJ2-5 and V is TRBV24-1; 10 bases are a match to TRBD1. V was clipped by 3 bases and J by 4 bases; unmatched bases: 10. CDR1 and CDR2 from the germline V gene are KGHDR and SFDVKD. The CDR3 runs 17 residues. Here the CDR3 reads CATSDASLGDRGETQYF. The CDR3 nucleotides read TGTGCCACCAGTGATGCGTCGTTGGGGGACAGGGGAGAGACCCAGTACTTC.

This clonotype was counted ten times or more. The chain employs TRBV9 and TRBJ2-2, with no clear D. The CDR3 contains 15 residues. V was cut by 2 bases and J by 4 bases, with 12 bases left in between. Germline loops: CDR1 SGDLS, CDR2 YYNGEE. CDR3 nucleotide sequence: TGTGCCAGCAGCGTCGGTGACCACCCCACCGGGGAGCTGTTTTTT. Encoded protein: CASSVGDHPTGELFF.

This clonotype is medium-sized within its sample. The chain couples TRBV5-8 to TRBJ1-6; 8 bases agree with TRBD1. The germline CDR1 and CDR2 sequences are SGHTS and YDEGEE. After removal of 4 bases from V and 9 bases from J, the junction contained 9 bases not matched to a gene. This CDR3 spans 15 amino acids. The CDR3 sequence: CASSLGQGGLSPLHF. CDR3 nucleotide sequence: TGTGCCAGCAGCCTCGGACAGGGAGGCCTTTCACCCCTCCACTTT.

This chain joins TRBV6-1 and TRBJ1-4, with D possibly being TRBD1 (6 bases). Looked up from germline, CDR1 is MNHNS and CDR2 is SASEGT. Trimming removed 6 bases from V and 8 bases from J, with 16 bases in between. The CDR3 length is 14 residues. CDR3 sequence (DNA): TGTGCCAGCAGGAACAGGGTGGGGAGAGAAAAACTGTTTTTT. This codes for CASRNRVGREKLFF.